These T cell receptor beta chains were read from a single sample in a study of T cells after yellow fever vaccination. A single record per CDR3 protein comes from TCRdb applying MiXCR to the 5' RACE reads. Of around 340,000 distinct CDR3 sequences in the sample, around 13% were seen once. The sample was CD4+ T cells sorted from PBMCs, taken 15 days after the yellow fever booster vaccination. The receptor set was obtained from a man aged 18-30 years who received the YFV17D yellow fever vaccine. CDR3s include the opening cysteine and the closing phenylalanine or tryptophan. A D gene is named only where the DNA matches it firmly. Clone size appears in some rows only: once, few, many, or a class for an expanded clone.

>NA|NA|TRBJ2-3|TRBV7-2
TGTGCCAGCAGCTTTGGGGGCGTGGCCCGAACCACAGATACGCAGTATTTT
CASSFGGVARTTDTQYF
>NA|NA|TRBJ1-4|TRBV6-2/TRBV6-3
TGTGCCAGCAGTCCCCCTGAGGGTTTACATGAAAAACTGTTTTTT
CASSPPEGLHEKLFF
>NA|few|TRBJ2-3|TRBV28
TGTGCCAGCAGTTTATACCTATCTGTGTCGGGGGGCCGAAAAGATACGCAGTATTTT
CASSLYLSVSGGRKDTQYF
>NA|NA|TRBJ2-4|TRBV19
TGTGCCACCTACCGTGGGGTGGCCAAAAACATTCAGTACTTC
CATYRGVAKNIQYF
>TRBD1|NA|TRBJ1-6|TRBV7-2
TGTGCCAGCAGCTTAACGGCAGGGGGCGGATCACCCCTCCACTTT
CASSLTAGGGSPLHF
>NA|many|TRBJ2-1|TRBV25-1
TGTGCCAGCAGTGGACATTCCGAGGGGCCCTACAATGAGCAGTTCTTC
CASSGHSEGPYNEQFF
>NA|many|TRBJ1-1|TRBV18
TGTGCCAGCTCACTAGTGGGGGACACTGAAGCTTTCTTT
CASSLVGDTEAFF
>TRBD1|NA|TRBJ1-1|TRBV7-2
TGTGCCAGCAGCTTAGACAGGGGGGGCTTGGCTTTCTTT
CASSLDRGGLAFF
>TRBD1|few|TRBJ2-7|TRBV9
TGTGCCAGCAGCGCCGGACAGGTAACCGAGCAGTACTTC
CASSAGQVTEQYF
>NA|NA|TRBJ2-5|TRBV6-2/TRBV6-3
TGTGCCAGTGCACGCGACCTCCAAGAGACCCAGTACTTC
CASARDLQETQYF
>NA|few|TRBJ2-5|TRBV20-1
TGCAGTGCTAGGGAAGGGAGTTCCCAAGAGACCCAGTACTTC
CSAREGSSQETQYF
>NA|many|TRBJ2-2|TRBV12-3/TRBV12-4
TGTGCCAGCAGTCCACTCACCGGGGAGCTGTTTTTT
CASSPLTGELFF
>NA|few|TRBJ2-5|TRBV7-2
TGTGCCAGCAGCTTAGGGTCGGGGCTCTGGGAGACCCAGTACTTC
CASSLGSGLWETQYF
>NA|many|TRBJ2-7|TRBV5-1
TGCGCCAGCAGCTTAAGTTGGAACTCGGCTAGCGCCGGGTCCTACGAGCAGTACTTC
CASSLSWNSASAGSYEQYF
>TRBD1|many|TRBJ1-2|TRBV29-1
TGCAGCGTTGGGGCAGGGGGTCGTGGTAGCTATGGCTACACCTTC
CSVGAGGRGSYGYTF
>TRBD1|NA|TRBJ1-2|TRBV5-1
TGCGCCAGTGGGACAGGGACAAACTATGGCTACACCTTC
CASGTGTNYGYTF
>NA|few|TRBJ2-6|TRBV10-1
TGCGCCAGCAGTGAGGGTTCGGCAGCCGGGGCCAACGTCCTGACTTTC
CASSEGSAAGANVLTF